The 7 T cell receptor beta chains reported below all come from one sample, sequenced in a study of T cell changes during pregnancy in multiple sclerosis. Some clones are missing from TCRdb's copy, which holds only in-frame ones; the method was immunoSEQ multiplex PCR. The sample lists approximately 65,000 clones; about nine tenths were seen once. The sequencing used CD4+ T cells from peripheral blood mononuclear cells, collected in the first trimester of pregnancy. The receptors shown here come from a female donor with multiple sclerosis, enrolled in a pregnancy study.

This chain uses TRBV10-3 with TRBJ2-3, with 9 bases matching TRBD2. The CDR3 runs to 16 residues. Unmatched junction bases numbered 17, after V lost 2 bases and J lost 14 bases. Germline CDR1 is ENHRY and CDR2 is SYGVKD. CDR3 sequence: CAISETLAGALPYAYF. The CDR3 coding sequence is TGTGCCATCAGTGAGACGTTAGCGGGGGCCCTACCATACGCGTATTTT.

The chain has TRBV27 and TRBJ1-2, with 9 bases aligning to TRBD1. Trimming cost V 5 bases and J 6 bases; bases outside gene matches: 7. The CDR3 covers 14 residues. The V gene's germline CDR1 is MNHEY and CDR2 SMNVEV (reference sequence). CDR3 DNA sequence: TGTGCCAGCAGTCGAGGACAGGGGAACAATGGCTACACCTTC. Translated, it gives CASSRGQGNNGYTF.

The rearrangement uses TRBV2 and TRBJ1-1, with D unclear. The V end lost 6 bases, the J end lost 2 bases, and 19 bases lay between the germline ends. The germline V gene encodes CDR1 SNHLY and CDR2 FYNNEI. The CDR3 has 16 residues. The DNA of the CDR3 is TGTGCCAGCAGCCGAGGAACAGCCCGGGGAAACACTGAAGCTTTCTTT. As protein: CASSRGTARGNTEAFF. Based on the CDR3 plus reference TRBV2 and TRBJ1-1, the full variable domain is EPEVTQTPSHQVTQMGQEVILRCVPISNHLYFYWYRQILGQKVEFLVSFYNNEISEKSEIFDDQFSVERPDGSNFTLKIRSTKLEDSAMYFCASSRGTARGNTEAFFGQGTRLTVV.

The J gene is TRBJ1-6, the V gene TRBV27; weak D call: TRBD1 (5 bases). Trimming removed 2 bases at V and 7 bases at J, with 12 bases between. CDR1 is MNHEY and CDR2 is SMNVEV in the germline V gene (reference sequence). The CDR3 is made up of 15 amino acids. CDR3 DNA: TGTGCCAGCAGTTTAGAAACAGGCCGAAATTCACCCCTCCACTTT. Translated, it gives CASSLETGRNSPLHF.

V and J are TRBV7-2 and TRBJ1-1, with 7 bases fitting TRBD1. V shed 6 bases and J 7 bases; nucleotides not matched to a gene: 8. The CDR3 loop spans 13 amino acids. In germline, CDR1 is SGHTA, CDR2 FQGNSA. In DNA, the CDR3 is TGTGCCAGCAGGCATACAGGGGCGGGTGAAGCTTTCTTT. Amino acid sequence: CASRHTGAGEAFF.

The chain has TRBV5-1 and TRBJ2-3; D not certain. V gave up 2 bases and J gave up 5 bases, with 6 bases separating them. The CDR3 has 12 residues. Germline CDR1 reads SGHRS; CDR2 reads YFSETQ. Here the CDR3 reads CASSFSGDTQYF. CDR3 coding DNA: TGCGCCAGCAGCTTCTCAGGAGATACGCAGTATTTT. Drawing the rest from reference TRBV5-1 and TRBJ2-3, the complete variable domain is KAGVTQTPRYLIKTRGQQVTLSCSPISGHRSVSWYQQTPGQGLQFLFEYFSETQRNKGNFPGRFSGRQFSNSRSEMNVSTLELGDSALYLCASSFSGDTQYFGPGTRLTVL.

V gene TRBV6-6 combines with J gene TRBJ1-1, with D possibly TRBD1 on 5 matching bases. The CDR3 has 11 residues. Germline values: CDR1 MNHNY, CDR2 SVGAGI (reference sequence). V was pared by 6 bases and J by 10 bases, with 12 bases between. This CDR3 is CASSREVGAFF. Written as DNA, the CDR3 is TGTGCCAGCAGCAGGGAGGTCGGAGCTTTCTTT.